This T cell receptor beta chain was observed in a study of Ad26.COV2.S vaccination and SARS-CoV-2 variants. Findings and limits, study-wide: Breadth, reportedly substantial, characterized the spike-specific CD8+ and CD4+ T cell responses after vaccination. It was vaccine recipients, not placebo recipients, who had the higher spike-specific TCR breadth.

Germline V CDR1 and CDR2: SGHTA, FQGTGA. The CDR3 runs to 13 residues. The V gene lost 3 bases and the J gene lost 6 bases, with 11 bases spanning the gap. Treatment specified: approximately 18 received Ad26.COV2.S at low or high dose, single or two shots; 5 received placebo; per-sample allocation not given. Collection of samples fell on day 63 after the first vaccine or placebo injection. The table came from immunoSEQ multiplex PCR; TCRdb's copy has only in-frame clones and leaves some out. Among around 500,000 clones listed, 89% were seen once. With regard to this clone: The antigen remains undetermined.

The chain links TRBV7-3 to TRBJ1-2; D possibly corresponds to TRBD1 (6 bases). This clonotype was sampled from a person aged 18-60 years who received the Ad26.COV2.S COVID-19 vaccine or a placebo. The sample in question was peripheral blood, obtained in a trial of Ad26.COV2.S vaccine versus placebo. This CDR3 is CASSFGGADGYTF. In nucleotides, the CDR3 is TGTGCCAGCAGCTTCGGGGGCGCCGATGGCTACACCTTC.